The sequence of this T cell receptor (beta chain) was determined in a study of blood T cell repertoires in COVID-19. Study at large: Samples representing acute and convalescent COVID-19 were sourced from the United States, Italy and Spain. The cDNA or gDNA used as material had been derived from T cells, B-cell-depleted T cells, or PBMCs.

In the original processing: Amplification from reference gene primers served as the basis for estimated nucleated cell counts. Clones were read by immunoSEQ multiplex PCR, and TCRdb kept only the in-frame ones, dropping some. The D gene and trimming were derived from the DNA, and the V and J assignments and clone size from that table. The data hold 380,000 or so clones, with roughly 77% observed a single time. CDR1 is SEHNR, CDR2 FQNEAQ, per germline (reference sequence). The CDR3 is 13 residues long. Trimming took 5 bases from V and 8 from J, leaving 15 bases between them. Sequenced input: peripheral blood. This rearrangement joins TRBV7-9 to TRBJ1-1, with D possibly TRBD1 on 6 matching bases. This clonotype was sampled from a human donor with acute or convalescent COVID-19. The donor label of this sample is uncertain. The DNA of the CDR3 is TGTGCCAGCAGCAACGGACAGATGGGCGAAGCTTTCTTT. Protein sequence: CASSNGQMGEAFF. The full variable domain, in which reference TRBV7-9 and TRBJ1-1 provide the parts outside the CDR3, is DTGVSQNPRHKITKRGQNVTFRCDPISEHNRLYWYRQTLGQGPEFLTYFQNEAQLEKSRLLSDRFSAERPKGSFSTLEIQRTEQGDSAMYLCASSNGQMGEAFFGQGTRLTVV.